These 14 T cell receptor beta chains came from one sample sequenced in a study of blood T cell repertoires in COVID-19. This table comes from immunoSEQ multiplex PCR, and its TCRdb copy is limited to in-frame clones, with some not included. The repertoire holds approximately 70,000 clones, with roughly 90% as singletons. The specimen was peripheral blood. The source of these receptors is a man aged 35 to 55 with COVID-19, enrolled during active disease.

The CDR3 sequence: CASYGTGTYNEQFF. CDR3 DNA sequence: TGTGCCAGCTACGGGACAGGTACCTACAATGAGCAGTTCTTC. The chain uses TRBV7-9 and TRBJ2-1; 8 nucleotides agree with TRBD1. Germline lookup yields CDR1 SEHNR and CDR2 FQNEAQ (reference sequence). V trimming: 8 bases; J trimming: 2 bases; junction bases outside the gene matches: 5. The CDR3 length is 14 residues.

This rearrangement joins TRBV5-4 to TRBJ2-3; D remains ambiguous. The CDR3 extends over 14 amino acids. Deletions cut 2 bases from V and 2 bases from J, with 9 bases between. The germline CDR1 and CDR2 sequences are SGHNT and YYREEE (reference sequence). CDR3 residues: CASSFARSTDTQYF. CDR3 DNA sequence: TGTGCCAGCAGCTTTGCCAGATCCACAGATACGCAGTATTTT.

The CDR3 bases are TGTGCCAGCAGTGAGGGACTAGCGGGGGGTTTTGAGCAGTTCTTC. This encodes CASSEGLAGGFEQFF. The J gene is TRBJ2-1, the V gene TRBV2; TRBD2 aligns across 15 bases. From germline, CDR1 is SNHLY and CDR2 FYNNEI. The CDR3 runs 15 residues. Trimming cost V 3 bases and J 9 bases; bases outside gene matches: 3.

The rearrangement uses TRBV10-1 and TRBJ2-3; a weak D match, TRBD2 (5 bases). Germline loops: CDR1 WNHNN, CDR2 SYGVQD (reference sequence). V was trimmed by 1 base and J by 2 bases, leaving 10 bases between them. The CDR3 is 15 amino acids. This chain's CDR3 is CASSEFRGTTDTQYF. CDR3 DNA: TGCGCCAGCAGTGAGTTCCGGGGAACCACAGATACGCAGTATTTT.

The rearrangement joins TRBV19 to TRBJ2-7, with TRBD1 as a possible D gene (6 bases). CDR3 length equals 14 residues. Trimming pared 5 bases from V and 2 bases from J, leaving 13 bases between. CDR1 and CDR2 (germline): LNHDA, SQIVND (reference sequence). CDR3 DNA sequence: TGTGCCAGTAGTGGACAGACAGGCACCTACGAGCAGTACTTC. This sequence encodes CASSGQTGTYEQYF.

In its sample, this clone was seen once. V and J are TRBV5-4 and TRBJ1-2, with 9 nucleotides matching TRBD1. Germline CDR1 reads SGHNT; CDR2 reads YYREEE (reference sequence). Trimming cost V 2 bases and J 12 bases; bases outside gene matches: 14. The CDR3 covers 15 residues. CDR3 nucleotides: TGTGCCAGCAGCTTCGACAGGGGGATTTCCTATGGGGACACCTTC. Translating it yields CASSFDRGISYGDTF.

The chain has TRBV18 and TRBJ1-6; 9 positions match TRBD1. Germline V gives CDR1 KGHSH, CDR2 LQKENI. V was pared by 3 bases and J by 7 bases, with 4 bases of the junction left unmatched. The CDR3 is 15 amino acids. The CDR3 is CASSPSTGGNSPLHF. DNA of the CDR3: TGTGCCAGCTCACCGTCGACAGGGGGGAATTCACCCCTCCACTTT. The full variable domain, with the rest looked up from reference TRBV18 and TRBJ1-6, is NAGVMQNPRHLVRRRGQEARLRCSPMKGHSHVYWYRQLPEEGLKFMVYLQKENIIDESGMPKERFSAEFPKEGPSILRIQQVVRGDSAAYFCASSPSTGGNSPLHFGNGTRLTVT.

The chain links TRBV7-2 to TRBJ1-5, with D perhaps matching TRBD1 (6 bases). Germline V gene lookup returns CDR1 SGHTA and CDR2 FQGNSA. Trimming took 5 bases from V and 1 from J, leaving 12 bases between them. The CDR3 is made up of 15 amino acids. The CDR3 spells CASSAGTTSNQPQHF. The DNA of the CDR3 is TGTGCCAGCAGCGCTGGGACAACAAGCAATCAGCCCCAGCATTTT.

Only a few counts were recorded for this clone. The DNA for the CDR3 is TGTGCTAGTGCCACAGGGGTTGTTAATCAGCCCCAGCATTTT. It yields the protein CASATGVVNQPQHF. The chain carries TRBV12-5 and TRBJ1-5; 7 nucleotides match TRBD1. This CDR3 spans 14 amino acids. Germline values: CDR1 LGHNT, CDR2 FRNRAP. Trimming at V came to 7 bases and at J to 4 bases, leaving 7 bases not matched to a gene.

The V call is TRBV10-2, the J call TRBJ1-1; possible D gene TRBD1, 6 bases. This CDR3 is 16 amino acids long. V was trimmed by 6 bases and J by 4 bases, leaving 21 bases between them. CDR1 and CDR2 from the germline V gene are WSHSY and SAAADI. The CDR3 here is CASRSQGTPRGTEAFF. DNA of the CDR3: TGCGCCAGCAGGTCCCAGGGGACCCCCCGGGGCACTGAAGCTTTCTTT.

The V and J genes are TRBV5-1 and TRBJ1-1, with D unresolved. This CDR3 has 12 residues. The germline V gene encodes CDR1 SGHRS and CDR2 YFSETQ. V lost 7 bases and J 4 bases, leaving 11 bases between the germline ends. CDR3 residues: CASRREGTEAFF. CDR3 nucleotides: TGCGCCAGCCGTAGGGAGGGCACTGAAGCTTTCTTT.

The CDR3 bases are TGTGCCAGCAGATCGGACACCGAAAAACTGTTTTTT. It yields the protein CASRSDTEKLFF. The chain is built from TRBV2 and TRBJ1-4; D is perhaps TRBD1 (5 bases). This CDR3 has 12 amino acids. Looked up from germline, CDR1 is SNHLY and CDR2 is FYNNEI. Trimming took 6 bases from V and 8 from J, leaving 10 bases between them.

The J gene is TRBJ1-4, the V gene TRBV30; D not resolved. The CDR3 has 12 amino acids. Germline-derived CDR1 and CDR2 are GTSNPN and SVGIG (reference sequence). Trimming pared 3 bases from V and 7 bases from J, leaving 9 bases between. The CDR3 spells CAWSLQFEKLFF. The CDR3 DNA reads TGTGCCTGGAGCCTTCAGTTTGAAAAACTGTTTTTT.

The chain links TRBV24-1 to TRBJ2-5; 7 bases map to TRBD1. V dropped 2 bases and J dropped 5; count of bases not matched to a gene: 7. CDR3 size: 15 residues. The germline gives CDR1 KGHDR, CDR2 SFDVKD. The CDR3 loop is CATSDSRQGGETQYF. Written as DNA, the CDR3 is TGTGCCACCAGTGATTCCCGACAGGGTGGGGAGACCCAGTACTTC.